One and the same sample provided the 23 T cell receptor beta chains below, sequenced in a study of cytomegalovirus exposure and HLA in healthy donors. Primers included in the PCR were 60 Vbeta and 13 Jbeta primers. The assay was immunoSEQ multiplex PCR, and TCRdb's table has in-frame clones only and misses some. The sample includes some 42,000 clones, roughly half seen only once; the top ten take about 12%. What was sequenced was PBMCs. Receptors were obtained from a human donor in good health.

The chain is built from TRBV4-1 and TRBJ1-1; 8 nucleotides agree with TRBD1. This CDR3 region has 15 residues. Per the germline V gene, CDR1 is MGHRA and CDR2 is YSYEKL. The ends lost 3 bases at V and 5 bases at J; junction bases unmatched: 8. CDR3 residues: CASSQANRGRTEAFF. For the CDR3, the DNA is TGCGCCAGCAGCCAGGCTAACAGGGGGAGGACTGAAGCTTTCTTT.

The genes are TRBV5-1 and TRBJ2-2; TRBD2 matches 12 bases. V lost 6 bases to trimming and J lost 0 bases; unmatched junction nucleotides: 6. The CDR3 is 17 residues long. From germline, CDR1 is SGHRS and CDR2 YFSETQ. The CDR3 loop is CASTASGGVTNTGELFF. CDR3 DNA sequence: TGCGCCAGCACCGCTAGCGGGGGGGTAACGAACACCGGGGAGCTGTTTTTT.

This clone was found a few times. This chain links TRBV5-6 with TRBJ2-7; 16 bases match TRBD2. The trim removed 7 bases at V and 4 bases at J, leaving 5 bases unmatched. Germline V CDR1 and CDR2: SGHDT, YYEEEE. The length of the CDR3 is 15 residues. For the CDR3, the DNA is TGTGCCAGCGCGAAGGGACTAGCGGGAGGGTACGAGCAGTACTTC. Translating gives CASAKGLAGGYEQYF.

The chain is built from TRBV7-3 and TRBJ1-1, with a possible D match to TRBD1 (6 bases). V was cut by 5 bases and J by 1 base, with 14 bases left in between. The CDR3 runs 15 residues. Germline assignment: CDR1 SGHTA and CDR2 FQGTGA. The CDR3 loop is CASSQGGFGNTEAFF. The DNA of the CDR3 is TGTGCCAGCAGCCAAGGGGGTTTCGGGAACACTGAAGCTTTCTTT.

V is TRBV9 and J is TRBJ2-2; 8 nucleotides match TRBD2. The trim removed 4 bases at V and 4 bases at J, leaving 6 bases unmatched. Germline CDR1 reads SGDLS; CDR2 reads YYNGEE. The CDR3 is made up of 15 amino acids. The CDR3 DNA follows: TGTGCCAGCAGCCCGAGCGGGAGTGGCACCGGGGAGCTGTTTTTT. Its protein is CASSPSGSGTGELFF. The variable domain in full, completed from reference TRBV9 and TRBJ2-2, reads DSGVTQTPKHLITATGQRVTLRCSPRSGDLSVYWYQQSLDQGLQFLIQYYNGEERAKGNILERFSAQQFPDLHSELNLSSLELGDSALYFCASSPSGSGTGELFFGEGSRLTVL.

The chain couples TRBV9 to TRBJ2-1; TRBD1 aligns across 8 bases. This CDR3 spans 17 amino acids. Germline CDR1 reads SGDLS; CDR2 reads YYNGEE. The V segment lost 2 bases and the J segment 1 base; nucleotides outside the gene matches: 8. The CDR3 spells CASSVGRTGSSYNEQFF. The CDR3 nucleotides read TGTGCCAGCAGCGTGGGCCGGACAGGGAGTTCCTACAATGAGCAGTTCTTC.

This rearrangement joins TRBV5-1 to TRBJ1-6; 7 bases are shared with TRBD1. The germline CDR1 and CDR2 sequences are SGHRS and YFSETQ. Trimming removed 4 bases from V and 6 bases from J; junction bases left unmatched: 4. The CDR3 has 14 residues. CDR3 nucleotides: TGCGCCAGCAGCCTACGGGACAGTAATTCACCCCTCCACTTT. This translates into CASSLRDSNSPLHF.

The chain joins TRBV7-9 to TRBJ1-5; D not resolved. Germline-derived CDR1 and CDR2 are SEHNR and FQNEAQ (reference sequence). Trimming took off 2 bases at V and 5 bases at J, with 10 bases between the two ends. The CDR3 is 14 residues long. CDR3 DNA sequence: TGTGCCAGCAGCTTATCATCGAGGGATCAGCCCCAGCATTTT. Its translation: CASSLSSRDQPQHF.

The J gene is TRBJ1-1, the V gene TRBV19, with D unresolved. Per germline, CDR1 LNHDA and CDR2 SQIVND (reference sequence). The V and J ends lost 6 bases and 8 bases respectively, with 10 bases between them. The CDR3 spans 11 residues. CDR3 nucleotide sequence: TGTGCCAGTAGGGGGAGCGTCGAAGCTTTCTTT. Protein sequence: CASRGSVEAFF.

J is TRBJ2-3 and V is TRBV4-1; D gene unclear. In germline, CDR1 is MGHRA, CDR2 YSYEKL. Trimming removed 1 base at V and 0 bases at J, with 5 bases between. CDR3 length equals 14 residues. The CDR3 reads CASSQGASTDTQYF. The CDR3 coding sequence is TGCGCCAGCAGCCAAGGGGCAAGCACAGATACGCAGTATTTT.

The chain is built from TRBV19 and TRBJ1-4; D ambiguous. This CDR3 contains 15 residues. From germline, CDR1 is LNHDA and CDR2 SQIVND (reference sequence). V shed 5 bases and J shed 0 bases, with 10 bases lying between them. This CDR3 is CASSVGITTNEKLFF. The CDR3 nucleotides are TGTGCCAGTAGTGTCGGGATAACAACTAATGAAAAACTGTTTTTT.

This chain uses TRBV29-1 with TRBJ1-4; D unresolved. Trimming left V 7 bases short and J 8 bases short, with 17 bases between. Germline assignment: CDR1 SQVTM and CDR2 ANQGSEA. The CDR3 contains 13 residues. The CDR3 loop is CSGRVGGTEKLFF. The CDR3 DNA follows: TGCAGCGGCCGAGTAGGCGGAACGGAAAAACTGTTTTTT. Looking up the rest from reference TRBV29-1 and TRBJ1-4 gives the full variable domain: SAVISQKPSRDICQRGTSLTIQCQVDSQVTMMFWYRQQPGQSLTLIATANQGSEATYESGFVIDKFPISRPNLTFSTLTVSNMSPEDSSIYLCSGRVGGTEKLFFGSGTQLSVL.

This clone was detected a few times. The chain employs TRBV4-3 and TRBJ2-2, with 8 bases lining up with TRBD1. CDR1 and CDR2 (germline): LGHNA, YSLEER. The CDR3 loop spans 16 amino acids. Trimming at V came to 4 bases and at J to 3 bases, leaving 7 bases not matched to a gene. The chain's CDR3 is CASSRRQGQYTGELFF. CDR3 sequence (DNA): TGCGCCAGCAGCCGAAGACAGGGGCAATACACCGGGGAGCTGTTTTTT.

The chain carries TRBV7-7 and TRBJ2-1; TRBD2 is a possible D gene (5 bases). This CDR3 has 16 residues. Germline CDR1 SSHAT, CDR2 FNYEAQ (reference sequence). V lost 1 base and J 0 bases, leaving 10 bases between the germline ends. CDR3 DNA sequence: TGTGCCAGCAGCTTAGGTGTCGGACTCTCCTACAATGAGCAGTTCTTC. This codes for CASSLGVGLSYNEQFF.

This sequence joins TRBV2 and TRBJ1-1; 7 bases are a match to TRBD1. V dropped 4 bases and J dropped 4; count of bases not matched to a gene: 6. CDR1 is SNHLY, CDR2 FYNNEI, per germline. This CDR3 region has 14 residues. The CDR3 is CASSGQGEFTEAFF. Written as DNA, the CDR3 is TGTGCCAGCAGTGGCCAGGGGGAATTCACTGAAGCTTTCTTT. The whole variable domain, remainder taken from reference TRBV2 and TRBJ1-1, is EPEVTQTPSHQVTQMGQEVILRCVPISNHLYFYWYRQILGQKVEFLVSFYNNEISEKSEIFDDQFSVERPDGSNFTLKIRSTKLEDSAMYFCASSGQGEFTEAFFGQGTRLTVV.

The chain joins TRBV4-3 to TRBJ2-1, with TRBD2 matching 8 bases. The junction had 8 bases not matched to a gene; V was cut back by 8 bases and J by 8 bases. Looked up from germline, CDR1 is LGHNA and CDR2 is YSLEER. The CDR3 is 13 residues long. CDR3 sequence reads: CASRREDLDEQFF. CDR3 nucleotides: TGCGCCAGCCGGCGGGAGGATTTGGATGAGCAGTTCTTC.

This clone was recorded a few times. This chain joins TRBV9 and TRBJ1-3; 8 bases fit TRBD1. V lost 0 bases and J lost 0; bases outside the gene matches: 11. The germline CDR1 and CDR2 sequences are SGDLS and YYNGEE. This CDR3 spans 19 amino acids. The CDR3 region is CASSVVARTGTPSGNTIYF. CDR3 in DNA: TGTGCCAGCAGCGTAGTAGCCCGGACAGGGACTCCCTCTGGAAACACCATATATTTT.

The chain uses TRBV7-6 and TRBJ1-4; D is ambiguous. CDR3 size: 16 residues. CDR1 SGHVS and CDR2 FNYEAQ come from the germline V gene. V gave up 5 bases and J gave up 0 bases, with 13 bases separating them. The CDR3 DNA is TGTGCCAGCAGCCCATTCTGGGCTACAACTAATGAAAAACTGTTTTTT. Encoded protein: CASSPFWATTNEKLFF.

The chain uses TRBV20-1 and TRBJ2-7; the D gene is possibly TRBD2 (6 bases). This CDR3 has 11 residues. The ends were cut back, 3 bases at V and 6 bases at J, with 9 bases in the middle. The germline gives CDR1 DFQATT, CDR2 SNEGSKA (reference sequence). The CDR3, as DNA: TGCAGTGCTAGGCCTAGCGCCGAGCAGTACTTC. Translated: CSARPSAEQYF.

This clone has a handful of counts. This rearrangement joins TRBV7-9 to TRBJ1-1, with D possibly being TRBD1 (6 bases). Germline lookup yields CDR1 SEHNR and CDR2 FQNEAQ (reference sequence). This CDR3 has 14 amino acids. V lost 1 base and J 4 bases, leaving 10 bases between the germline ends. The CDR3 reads CASSLGGGGTEAFF. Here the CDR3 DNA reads TGTGCCAGCAGCTTAGGGGGAGGGGGCACTGAAGCTTTCTTT.

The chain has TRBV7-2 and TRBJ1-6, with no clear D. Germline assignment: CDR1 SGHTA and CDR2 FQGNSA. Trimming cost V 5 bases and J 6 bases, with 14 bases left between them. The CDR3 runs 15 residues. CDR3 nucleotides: TGTGCCAGCAGCCCCAGAGGAGGCCGTAATTCACCCCTCCACTTT. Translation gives CASSPRGGRNSPLHF.

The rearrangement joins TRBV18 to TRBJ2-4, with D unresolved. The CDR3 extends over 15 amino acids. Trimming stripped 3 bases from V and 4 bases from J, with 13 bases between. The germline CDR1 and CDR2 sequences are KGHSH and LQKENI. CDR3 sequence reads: CASSPAEDGKNIQYF. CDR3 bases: TGTGCCAGCTCACCCGCGGAAGACGGTAAAAACATTCAGTACTTC.

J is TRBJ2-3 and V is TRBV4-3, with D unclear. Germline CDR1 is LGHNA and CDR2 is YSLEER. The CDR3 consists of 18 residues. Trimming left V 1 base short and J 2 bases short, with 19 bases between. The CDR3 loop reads CASSQGVPTGRFTDTQYF. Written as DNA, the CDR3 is TGCGCCAGCAGCCAAGGTGTTCCGACGGGTAGGTTCACAGATACGCAGTATTTT.